This record concerns one TCR beta chain sequence. This sample stems from a study of blood T cell repertoires in COVID-19. Study in general: In each case, the material was cDNA or gDNA derived from T cells, B-cell-depleted T cells, or PBMCs.

This CDR3 comprises 18 residues. The germline V and J ends were trimmed by 0 bases and 0 bases, with 17 bases remaining between them. Per the germline V gene, CDR1 is LGHNA and CDR2 is YSLEER. Sequencing used immunoSEQ multiplex PCR; TCRdb keeps in-frame clones, though not all of them. The table has about 280,000 clones, 85% to 90% seen once. The source is a woman under 40 with acute COVID-19. The chain recombines TRBV4-3 with TRBJ1-2; D is possibly TRBD1 (5 bases). The sequenced material came from PBMCs or T cells enriched from blood (not recorded which). Written as DNA, the CDR3 is TGCGCCAGCAGCCAAGATGGAATGCAGGGCACTACTAACTATGGCTACACCTTC. Its protein is CASSQDGMQGTTNYGYTF.